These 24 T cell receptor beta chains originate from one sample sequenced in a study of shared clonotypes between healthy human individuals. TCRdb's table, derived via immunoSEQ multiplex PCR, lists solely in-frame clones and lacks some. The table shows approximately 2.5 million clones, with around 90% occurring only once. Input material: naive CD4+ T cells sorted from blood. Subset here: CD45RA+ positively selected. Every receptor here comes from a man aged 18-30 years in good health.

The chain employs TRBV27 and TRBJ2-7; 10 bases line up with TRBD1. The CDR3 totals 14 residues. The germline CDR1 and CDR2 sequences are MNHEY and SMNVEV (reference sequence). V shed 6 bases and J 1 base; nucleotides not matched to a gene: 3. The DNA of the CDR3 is TGTGCCAGCAGCCGACAGGGGGCGTCCTACGAGCAGTACTTC. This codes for CASSRQGASYEQYF.

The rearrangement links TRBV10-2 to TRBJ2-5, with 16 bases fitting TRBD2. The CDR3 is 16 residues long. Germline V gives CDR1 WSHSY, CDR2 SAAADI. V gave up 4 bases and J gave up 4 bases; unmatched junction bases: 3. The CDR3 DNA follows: TGCGCCAGCAGTGGGGGACTAGCGGGGGGGCGAGAGACCCAGTACTTC. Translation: CASSGGLAGGRETQYF.

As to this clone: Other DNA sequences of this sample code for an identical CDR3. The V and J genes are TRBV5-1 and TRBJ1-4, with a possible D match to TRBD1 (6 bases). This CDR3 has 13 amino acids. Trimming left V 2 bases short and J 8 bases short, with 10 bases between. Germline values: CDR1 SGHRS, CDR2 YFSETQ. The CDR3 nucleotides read TGCGCCAGCAGCTTAGCGGGGGGCGAAAAACTGTTTTTT. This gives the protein CASSLAGGEKLFF.

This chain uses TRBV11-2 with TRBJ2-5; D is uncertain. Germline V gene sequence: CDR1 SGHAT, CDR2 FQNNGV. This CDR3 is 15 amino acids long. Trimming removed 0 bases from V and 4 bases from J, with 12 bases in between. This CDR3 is CASSLDGARSETQYF. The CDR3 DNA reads TGTGCCAGCAGCTTAGATGGTGCGCGATCAGAGACCCAGTACTTC.

CDR3 in amino acids: CASSPATGSNTEAFF. Written as DNA, the CDR3 is TGTGCCAGCTCTCCAGCAACAGGTTCGAACACTGAAGCTTTCTTT. The chain is built from TRBV18 and TRBJ1-1, with a weak D call TRBD1 (5 bases). The CDR3 length is 15 residues. V was trimmed by 6 bases and J by 1 base, leaving 15 bases between them. CDR1 is KGHSH, CDR2 LQKENI, per germline.

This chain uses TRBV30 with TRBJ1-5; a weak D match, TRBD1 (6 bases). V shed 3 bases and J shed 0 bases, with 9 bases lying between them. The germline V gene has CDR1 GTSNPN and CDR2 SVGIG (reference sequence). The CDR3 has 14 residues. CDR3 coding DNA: TGTGCCTGGAGCCAGGGGTCTAGCAATCAGCCCCAGCATTTT. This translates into CAWSQGSSNQPQHF. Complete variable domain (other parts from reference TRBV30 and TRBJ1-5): SQTIHQWPATLVQPVGSPLSLECTVEGTSNPNLYWYRQAAGRGLQLLFYSVGIGQISSEVPQNLSASRPQDRQFILSSKKLLLSDSGFYLCAWSQGSSNQPQHFGDGTRLSIL.

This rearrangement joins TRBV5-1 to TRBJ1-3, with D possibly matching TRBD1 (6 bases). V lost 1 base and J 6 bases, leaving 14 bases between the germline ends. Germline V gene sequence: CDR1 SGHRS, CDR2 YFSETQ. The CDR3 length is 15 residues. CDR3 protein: CASSLSQGTVNTIYF. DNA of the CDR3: TGCGCCAGCAGCTTGAGTCAGGGGACGGTAAACACCATATATTTT.

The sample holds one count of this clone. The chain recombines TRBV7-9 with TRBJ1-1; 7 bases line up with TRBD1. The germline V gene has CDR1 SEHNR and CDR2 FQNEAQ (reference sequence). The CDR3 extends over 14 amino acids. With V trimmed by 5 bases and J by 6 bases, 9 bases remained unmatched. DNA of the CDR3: TGTGCCAGCAGCCATAACACAGGGGCCCCTGAAGCTTTCTTT. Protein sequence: CASSHNTGAPEAFF.

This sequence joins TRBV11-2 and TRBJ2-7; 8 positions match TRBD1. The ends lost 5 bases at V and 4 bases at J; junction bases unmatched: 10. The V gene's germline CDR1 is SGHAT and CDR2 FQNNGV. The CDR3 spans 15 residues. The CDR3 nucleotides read TGTGCCAGCAGCCCCTGGGCAGGGGGCGTGTACGAGCAGTACTTC. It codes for CASSPWAGGVYEQYF.

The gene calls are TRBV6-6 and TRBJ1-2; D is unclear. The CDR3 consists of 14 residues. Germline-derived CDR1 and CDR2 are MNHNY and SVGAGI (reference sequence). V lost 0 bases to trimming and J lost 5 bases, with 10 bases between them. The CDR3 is CASSYSGPEYGYTF. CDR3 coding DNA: TGTGCCAGCAGTTACTCGGGCCCGGAATATGGCTACACCTTC.

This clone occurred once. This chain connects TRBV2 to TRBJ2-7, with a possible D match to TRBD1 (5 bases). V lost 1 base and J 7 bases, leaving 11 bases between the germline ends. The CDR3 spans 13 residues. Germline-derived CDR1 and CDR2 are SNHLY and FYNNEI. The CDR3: CASSEEGFGEQYF. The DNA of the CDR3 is TGTGCCAGCAGTGAAGAGGGGTTTGGGGAGCAGTACTTC. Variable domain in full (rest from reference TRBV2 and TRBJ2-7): EPEVTQTPSHQVTQMGQEVILRCVPISNHLYFYWYRQILGQKVEFLVSFYNNEISEKSEIFDDQFSVERPDGSNFTLKIRSTKLEDSAMYFCASSEEGFGEQYFGPGTRLTVT.

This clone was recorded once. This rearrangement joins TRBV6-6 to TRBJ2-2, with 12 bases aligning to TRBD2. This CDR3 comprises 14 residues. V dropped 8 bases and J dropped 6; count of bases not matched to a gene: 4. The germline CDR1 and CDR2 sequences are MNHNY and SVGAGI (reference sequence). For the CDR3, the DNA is TGTGCCAGCCGAGCTAGCGGGAGGGCCGGGGAGCTGTTTTTT. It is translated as CASRASGRAGELFF.

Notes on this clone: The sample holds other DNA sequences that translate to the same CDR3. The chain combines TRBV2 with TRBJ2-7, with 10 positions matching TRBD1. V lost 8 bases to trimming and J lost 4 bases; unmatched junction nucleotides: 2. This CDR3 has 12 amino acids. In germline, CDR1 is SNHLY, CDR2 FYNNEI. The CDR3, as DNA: TGTGCCAGCCGGGACAGGGGATACGAGCAGTACTTC. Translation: CASRDRGYEQYF.

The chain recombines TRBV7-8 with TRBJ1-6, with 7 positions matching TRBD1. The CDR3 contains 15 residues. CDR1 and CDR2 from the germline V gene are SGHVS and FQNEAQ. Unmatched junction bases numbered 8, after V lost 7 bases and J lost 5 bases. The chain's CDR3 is CASKVRGNDNSPLHF. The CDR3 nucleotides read TGTGCCAGCAAAGTCAGGGGGAATGATAATTCACCCCTCCACTTT.

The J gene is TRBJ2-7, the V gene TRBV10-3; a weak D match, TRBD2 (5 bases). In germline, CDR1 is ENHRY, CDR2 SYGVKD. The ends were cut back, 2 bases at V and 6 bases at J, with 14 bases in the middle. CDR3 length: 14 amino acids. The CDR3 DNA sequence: TGTGCCATCAGTGAGAAAGTTAGCGCTGGCGAGCAGTACTTC. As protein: CAISEKVSAGEQYF.

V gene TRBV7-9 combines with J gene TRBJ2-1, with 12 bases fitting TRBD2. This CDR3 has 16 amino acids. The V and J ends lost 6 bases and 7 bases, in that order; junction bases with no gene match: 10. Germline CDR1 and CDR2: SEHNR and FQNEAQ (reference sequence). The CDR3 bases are TGTGCCAGCAGAAGAGAGCTAGCGGGAGGGCCTAATGAGCAGTTCTTC. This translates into CASRRELAGGPNEQFF.

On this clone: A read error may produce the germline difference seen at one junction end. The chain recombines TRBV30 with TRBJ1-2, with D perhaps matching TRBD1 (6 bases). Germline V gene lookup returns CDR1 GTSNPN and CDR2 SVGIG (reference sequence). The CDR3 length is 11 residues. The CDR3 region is CAWSSPGQGIF. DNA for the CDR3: TGTGCCTGGAGTTCCCCGGGGCAGGGGATCTTC.

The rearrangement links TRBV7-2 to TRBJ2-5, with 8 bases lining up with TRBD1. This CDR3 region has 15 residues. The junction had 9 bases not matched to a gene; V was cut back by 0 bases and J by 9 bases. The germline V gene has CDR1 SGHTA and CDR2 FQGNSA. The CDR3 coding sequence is TGTGCCAGCAGCTTAGCCGGACAGGGAATGGGGTCCCAGTACTTC. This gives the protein CASSLAGQGMGSQYF. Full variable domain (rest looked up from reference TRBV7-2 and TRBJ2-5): GAGVSQSPSNKVTEKGKDVELRCDPISGHTALYWYRQSLGQGLEFLIYFQGNSAPDKSGLPSDRFSAERTGGSVSTLTIQRTQQEDSAVYLCASSLAGQGMGSQYFGPGTRLLVL.

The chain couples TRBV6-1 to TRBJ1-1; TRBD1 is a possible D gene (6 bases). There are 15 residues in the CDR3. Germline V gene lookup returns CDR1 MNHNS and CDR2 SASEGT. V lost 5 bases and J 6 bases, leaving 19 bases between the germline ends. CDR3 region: CASSNPGQRSPEAFF. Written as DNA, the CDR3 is TGTGCCAGCAGTAATCCGGGACAAAGGTCACCTGAAGCTTTCTTT.

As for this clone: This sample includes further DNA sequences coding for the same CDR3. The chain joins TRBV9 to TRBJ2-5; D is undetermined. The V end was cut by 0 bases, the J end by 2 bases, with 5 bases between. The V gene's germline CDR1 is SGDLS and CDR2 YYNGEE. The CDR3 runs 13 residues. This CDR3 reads CASSVGLQETQYF. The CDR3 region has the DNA TGTGCCAGCAGCGTAGGGCTACAAGAGACCCAGTACTTC.

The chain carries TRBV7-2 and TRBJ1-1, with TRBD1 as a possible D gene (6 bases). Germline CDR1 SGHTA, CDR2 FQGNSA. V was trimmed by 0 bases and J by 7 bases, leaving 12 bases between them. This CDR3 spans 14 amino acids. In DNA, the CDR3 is TGTGCCAGCAGCTTAGCGTCGGGGGGGCGTGAAGCTTTCTTT. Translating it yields CASSLASGGREAFF.

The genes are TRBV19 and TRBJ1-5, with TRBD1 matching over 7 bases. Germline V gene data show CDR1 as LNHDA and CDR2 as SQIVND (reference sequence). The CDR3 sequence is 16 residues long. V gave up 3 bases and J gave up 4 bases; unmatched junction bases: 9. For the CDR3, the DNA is TGTGCCAGTAGTATTCGTCAGGGACAGACAAATCAGCCCCAGCATTTT. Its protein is CASSIRQGQTNQPQHF.

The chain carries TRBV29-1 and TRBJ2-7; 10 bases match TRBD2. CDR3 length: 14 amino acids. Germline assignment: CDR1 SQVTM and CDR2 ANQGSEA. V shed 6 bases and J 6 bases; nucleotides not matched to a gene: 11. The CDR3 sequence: CSVETPGLAIEQYF. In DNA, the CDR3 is TGCAGCGTAGAAACACCGGGACTAGCGATCGAGCAGTACTTC.

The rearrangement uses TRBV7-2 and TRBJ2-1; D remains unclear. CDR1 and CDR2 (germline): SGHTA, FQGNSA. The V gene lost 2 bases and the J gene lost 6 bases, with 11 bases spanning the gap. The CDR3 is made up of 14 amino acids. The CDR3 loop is CASSLFKNRNEQFF. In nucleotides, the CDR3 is TGTGCCAGCAGCTTATTCAAGAACCGCAATGAGCAGTTCTTC.